This T cell receptor beta chain came from a study of T cells in Graves' hyperthyroidism and ophthalmopathy. Overall study findings and caveats: Blood also showed most of the thyroid clonotypes that were expanded above 0.001. Ophthalmopathy, which appeared later, was predicted by the model a median roughly 6.6 months before onset.

Germline-derived CDR1 and CDR2 are ENHRY and SYGVKD. V was clipped by 10 bases and J by 6 bases; unmatched bases: 4. The CDR3 is made up of 13 amino acids. On this clonotype itself: Its target is unknown.

RNA transcripts served as the template for amplifying TCR beta CDR3 regions. The HTBI primer set drove a first-round RT-PCR of the TCR CDR3. TCRdb re-derived calls from the multiplex PCR reads in MiXCR, one entry per CDR3 protein. The table includes approximately 640,000 distinct CDR3 sequences, over 40% detected once. The study excluded patients with uncontrolled infection, other autoimmune disease, pregnancy or lactation. The chain is built from TRBV10-3 and TRBJ2-5; the match to TRBD2 covers 14 bases. The source is an adult man with Graves' disease, either hyperthyroidism or ophthalmopathy (not recorded which). The sample consisted of peripheral blood or thyroid tissue (not recorded which). The CDR3 sequence: CATGTSGRKTQYF. CDR3 nucleotide sequence: TGTGCCACCGGGACTAGCGGGAGAAAGACCCAGTACTTC.